The T cell receptor beta chain described here comes from a study of cytomegalovirus exposure and HLA in healthy donors. PCR used 60 Vbeta primers and 13 Jbeta primers. Sequenced by immunoSEQ multiplex PCR; TCRdb stores in-frame clones only, minus some. The sample has 95,000 to 150,000 clones; 60% to 85% are singletons. V was cut by 9 bases and J by 7 bases, with 19 bases left in between. The CDR3 is 14 residues long. Germline loops: CDR1 MNHNS, CDR2 SASEGT. Sequencing was carried out using PBMCs. The TCR sequence derives from a woman in her thirties or forties in good health and CMV-seronegative. This chain links TRBV6-1 with TRBJ2-1; tentatively, D is TRBD2 (6 bases). The CDR3 bases are TGTGCCAGTGGGACGGGACTCGGGCGGAATGAGCAGTTCTTC. It codes for CASGTGLGRNEQFF.